A selection of T cell receptor beta chains follows, all from one sample in a study of T cell repertoires in cytomegalovirus infection. For these TCRs, the target antigens are not known. TCRdb reanalysed the reads using MiXCR and keeps one entry per CDR3 protein. The profile shows hundreds of thousands of distinct CDR3 sequences, approximately 33% of them singletons. The sample consisted of cultured PBMCs, taken from culture after CMV antigen stimulation. The receptor source for this set is a human donor in good health (CMV status not recorded). Some clones in this sample may be carry-over from other donors' samples. Each CDR3 is given with its conserved first and last residue. The D gene is left open where the match is weak. Size tells how often a clone was seen (once, few, many) or the class of an expanded clone, and some rows leave it out.

TRBJ1-6 TRBV7-2 many . CASSPRGQGATYNSPLHF TGTGCCAGCAGCCCCCGAGGCCAGGGAGCGACCTATAATTCACCCCTCCACTTT
TRBJ1-2 TRBV4-1 . . CASSHPTGRNYGYTF TGCGCCAGCAGCCATCCCACGGGACGGAACTATGGCTACACCTTC
TRBJ2-1 TRBV18 . . CASSSREFSYNEQFF TGTGCCAGCTCCTCTCGGGAGTTCTCCTACAATGAGCAGTTCTTC
TRBJ2-7 TRBV12-3/TRBV12-4 . . CASSPYSSYEQYF TGTGCCAGCAGTCCCTACAGCTCCTACGAGCAGTACTTC
TRBJ2-1 TRBV18 . TRBD2 CASSPPGRGGYNEQFF TGTGCCAGCTCACCACCCGGTCGGGGGGGATACAATGAGCAGTTCTTC
TRBJ2-2 TRBV20-1 . . CSALAGALTGELFF TGCAGTGCCTTGGCGGGGGCTCTCACCGGGGAGCTGTTTTTT
TRBJ1-1 TRBV4-1 few TRBD1 CASGHRGIDTEAFF TGCGCCAGCGGCCACAGGGGAATAGACACTGAAGCTTTCTTT
TRBJ2-7 TRBV2 . TRBD1 CASSAETGSYEQYF TGTGCCAGCAGTGCTGAGACAGGGAGCTACGAGCAGTACTTC
TRBJ1-5 TRBV20-1 . . CSASSGDQPQHF TGCAGTGCTAGCTCGGGGGATCAGCCCCAGCATTTT
TRBJ1-5 TRBV12-3/TRBV12-4 few . CASSPSGGQQPQHF TGTGCCAGCAGTCCGAGCGGGGGGCAGCAGCCCCAGCATTTT
TRBJ1-2 TRBV6-6 . . CASSEGKNYGYTF TGTGCCAGCAGTGAGGGGAAGAACTATGGCTACACCTTC
TRBJ2-2 TRBV12-3/TRBV12-4 . . CASSGERGWGGELFF TGTGCCAGCAGCGGGGAGAGGGGATGGGGCGGGGAGCTGTTTTTT
TRBJ1-1 TRBV2 . . CASSPAYRQEAFF TGTGCCAGCAGCCCTGCCTACAGACAGGAAGCTTTCTTT
TRBJ2-1 TRBV7-9 . . CASRQPVPQGNEQFF TGTGCCAGCAGACAACCGGTCCCGCAGGGAAATGAGCAGTTCTTC
TRBJ2-5 TRBV7-6 . . CASSLSQVEETQYF TGTGCCAGCAGCCTAAGTCAGGTTGAAGAGACCCAGTACTTC
TRBJ2-5 TRBV7-2 many . CASSKGAQGGGETQYF TGTGCCAGCAGCAAGGGGGCACAGGGCGGGGGAGAGACCCAGTACTTC
TRBJ1-1 TRBV19 few . CASSPSGIGTEAFF TGTGCCAGTAGTCCCTCAGGGATTGGCACTGAAGCTTTCTTT
TRBJ1-1 TRBV7-9 . . CASSFRMGSRTEAFF TGTGCCAGCAGCTTTCGGATGGGATCGAGAACTGAAGCTTTCTTT
TRBJ1-6 TRBV6-5 once TRBD1 CASSERGQVPLHF TGTGCCAGCAGTGAGCGGGGACAGGTGCCCCTCCACTTT
TRBJ2-1 TRBV15 few TRBD2 CATSRDQASGSLEQFF TGTGCCACCAGCAGAGATCAGGCTAGCGGGAGTCTTGAGCAGTTCTTC